Here is one T cell receptor (beta chain) with its context. This record belongs to a study of shared clonotypes between healthy human individuals. The healthy adult donors were HIV-negative and reported no recent acute infections or vaccinations. Generated by immunoSEQ multiplex PCR, the TCRdb table keeps only in-frame clones and is missing some. The table shows fewer than 400,000 clones, with approximately 79% occurring only once. There are 13 residues in the CDR3. V dropped 5 bases and J dropped 6; count of bases not matched to a gene: 7. Germline CDR1 reads SQVTM; CDR2 reads ANQGSEA. V usage is TRBV29-1 and J usage is TRBJ2-3, with 8 nucleotides matching TRBD1. The TCR originated in a man aged 30 to 39 in good health. The material sequenced was memory CD4+ T cells sorted from blood. Subset of the sample: CD45RA-negative fraction. CDR3 coding DNA: TGCAGCGTTCGGACAGGGCGAATGGATACGCAGTATTTT. It is translated as CSVRTGRMDTQYF.